The clone carrying this T cell receptor beta chain has only a few counts. Antigen unknown. The PCR ran on 60 Vbeta and 13 Jbeta primers. Authors' analysis steps: Later reanalysis found 80 million or so unique TCR beta chains, about 10 million of them shared. TCRdb keeps only in-frame clones here, not all; method: immunoSEQ multiplex PCR. V and J calls and clone size are copied from that table; D and trimming were computed from the DNA. The sample carries approximately 99,000 clones, 55% to 80% recorded once. These data are taken from a study of cytomegalovirus exposure and HLA in healthy donors. Study-wide points: Researchers counted roughly 150 TCR beta chains as cytomegalovirus-associated.

The V segment lost 2 bases and the J segment 1 base; nucleotides outside the gene matches: 4. The CDR3 sequence is 19 residues long. Germline V gives CDR1 LGHNA, CDR2 YNFKEQ. Sequenced material: PBMCs. The chain employs TRBV4-2 and TRBJ2-2, with 16 bases fitting TRBD2. The source is a man aged 40-50 years in good health and CMV-seronegative. DNA of the CDR3: TGTGCCAGCAGCCAACCGGGACTAGCGGGGGGGATGAACACCGGGGAGCTGTTTTTT. This codes for CASSQPGLAGGMNTGELFF.